This T cell receptor beta chain was obtained from a study of cytomegalovirus exposure and HLA in healthy donors. Notes on the study in general: The listing of 150 to 200 TCR beta chains classed them as cytomegalovirus-associated. Association with HLA alleles at 0.05 false discovery rate was found for 15,000 to 20,000 TCR beta sequences in a later analysis.

Worth noting for this clone: Its antigen is not known.

The CDR3 contains 15 residues. With 0 bases removed from V and 5 bases from J, the gap between germline ends came to 11 bases. CDR1 is SGDLS and CDR2 is YYNGEE in the germline V gene. The PCR ran on 60 Vbeta and 13 Jbeta primers. Clones were read by immunoSEQ multiplex PCR, and TCRdb kept only the in-frame ones, dropping some. This table has 150,000 or so clones, around 80% appearing once. Material: PBMCs. This chain connects TRBV9 to TRBJ2-2; D might be TRBD2 (6 bases). The receptor was isolated from a woman aged 40 to 55 in good health and CMV-seronegative. The CDR3, as DNA: TGTGCCAGCAGCGTAGCCGGAGCGGGTACCGGGGAGCTGTTTTTT. Translating gives CASSVAGAGTGELFF.